This TCR beta chain was captured in a study of blood T cell repertoires in COVID-19. Across the whole study: COVID-19 samples collected from the United States, Italy and Spain covered acute and convalescent phases. The cDNA or gDNA used as material had been derived from T cells, B-cell-depleted T cells, or PBMCs.

As originally analysed: Researchers report that nucleated cell counts were estimated from reference gene primer amplification. Assay used: immunoSEQ multiplex PCR; TCRdb lists only in-frame clones, some missing. The DNA gave D and trimming, while V, J and clone size come from that table. The repertoire has some 150,000 clones, about 85% of them found once; the top ten carry roughly 1.1%. Germline V gives CDR1 LNHNV, CDR2 YYDKDF (reference sequence). Trimming took 0 bases from V and 3 from J; bases not matched to a gene: 11. This CDR3 comprises 18 residues. This sequence was found in a man aged 55 to 70 who had recovered from COVID-19. The V and J genes are TRBV15 and TRBJ1-2, with 9 bases lining up with TRBD1. Sequencing was performed on peripheral blood. CDR3 DNA sequence: TGTGCCACCAGCAGAGATGAGGACAGGGGAAGGCTGGACTATGGCTACACCTTC. It specifies CATSRDEDRGRLDYGYTF.